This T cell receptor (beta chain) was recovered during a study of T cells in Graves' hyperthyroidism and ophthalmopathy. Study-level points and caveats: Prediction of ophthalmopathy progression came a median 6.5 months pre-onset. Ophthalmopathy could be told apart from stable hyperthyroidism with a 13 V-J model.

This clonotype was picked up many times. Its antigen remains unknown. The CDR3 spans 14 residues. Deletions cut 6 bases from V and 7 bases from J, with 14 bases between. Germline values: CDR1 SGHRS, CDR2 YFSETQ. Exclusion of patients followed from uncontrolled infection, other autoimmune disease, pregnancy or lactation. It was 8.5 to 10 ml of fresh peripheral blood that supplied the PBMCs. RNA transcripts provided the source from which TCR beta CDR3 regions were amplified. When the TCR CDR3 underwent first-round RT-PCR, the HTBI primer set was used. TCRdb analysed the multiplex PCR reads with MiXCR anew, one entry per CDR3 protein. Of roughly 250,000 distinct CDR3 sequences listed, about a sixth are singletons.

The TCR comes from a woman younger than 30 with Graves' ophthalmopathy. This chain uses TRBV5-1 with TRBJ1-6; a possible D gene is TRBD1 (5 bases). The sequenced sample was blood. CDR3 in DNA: TGCGCCAGCACACCGGGGACGCTAAATTCACCCCTCCACTTT. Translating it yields CASTPGTLNSPLHF.